This passage covers 13 T cell receptor beta chains from one sample sequenced in a study of T cell responses to AZD1222 COVID-19 vaccine. Here immunoSEQ multiplex PCR was the method, and the copy in TCRdb shows in-frame clones only, minus some. The table shows around 100,000 clones, with about 89% occurring only once. This sample comprised peripheral blood, obtained on day 0 of AZD1222 vaccination. The origin of the receptors is an adult in good health.

This chain links TRBV27 with TRBJ2-7, with a possible D match to TRBD2 (6 bases). The CDR3 consists of 13 residues. Per germline, CDR1 MNHEY and CDR2 SMNVEV (reference sequence). V lost 8 bases to trimming and J lost 2 bases, with 13 bases between them. The CDR3 DNA sequence: TGTGCCAGCTCCGTAGCGGTTACCTACGAGCAGTACTTC. As protein: CASSVAVTYEQYF.

This chain connects TRBV19 to TRBJ1-1, with TRBD1 matching over 7 bases. Losses at the gene ends were 3 bases for V and 1 base for J; bases not matched to a gene: 8. The CDR3 runs 16 residues. CDR1 LNHDA and CDR2 SQIVND come from the germline V gene (reference sequence). CDR3 loop: CASSIAQGYENTEAFF. The CDR3 DNA reads as TGTGCCAGTAGTATCGCACAGGGGTATGAGAACACTGAAGCTTTCTTT.

The chain couples TRBV2 to TRBJ1-2; D is perhaps TRBD1 (5 bases). Germline V gene data show CDR1 as SNHLY and CDR2 as FYNNEI. CDR3 length equals 13 residues. The V end was cut by 5 bases, the J end by 2 bases, with 9 bases between. The CDR3 sequence: CASSLDTNYGYTF. The CDR3 coding sequence is TGTGCCAGCAGTCTGGACACGAACTATGGCTACACCTTC. Full variable domain (remainder filled in from reference TRBV2 and TRBJ1-2): EPEVTQTPSHQVTQMGQEVILRCVPISNHLYFYWYRQILGQKVEFLVSFYNNEISEKSEIFDDQFSVERPDGSNFTLKIRSTKLEDSAMYFCASSLDTNYGYTFGSGTRLTVV.

The chain has TRBV27 and TRBJ1-1; 9 bases agree with TRBD1. Losses at the gene ends were 6 bases for V and 5 bases for J; bases not matched to a gene: 7. The CDR3 is 14 residues long. Germline CDR1 MNHEY, CDR2 SMNVEV (reference sequence). CDR3: CASRSWTGETEAFF. In DNA form, the CDR3 reads TGTGCCAGCAGGTCCTGGACAGGGGAGACTGAAGCTTTCTTT.

The chain is built from TRBV3-1 (or the pseudogene TRBV3-2) and TRBJ2-7; TRBD1 matches 11 bases. V lost 4 bases and J lost 2; bases outside the gene matches: 1. Germline V lookup: CDR1 LGHDT, CDR2 YNNKEL (reference sequence). The CDR3 sequence is 14 residues long. CDR3 DNA sequence: TGTGCCAGCAGCCTGGGACAGGGGGCCTACGAGCAGTACTTC. It codes for CASSLGQGAYEQYF.

The rearrangement joins TRBV7-9 to TRBJ1-2, with 7 positions matching TRBD1. The CDR3 is 15 residues long. V shed 0 bases and J 5 bases; nucleotides not matched to a gene: 6. Per germline, CDR1 SEHNR and CDR2 FQNEAQ (reference sequence). The CDR3 coding sequence is TGTGCCAGCAGCTTAGCTCCGGGACAGCCATATGGCTACACCTTC. Protein sequence: CASSLAPGQPYGYTF.

The chain is built from TRBV19 and TRBJ2-1; perhaps TRBD1 as D (6 bases). Germline V lookup: CDR1 LNHDA, CDR2 SQIVND (reference sequence). Between the trimmed V and J ends, which lost 3 bases and 6 bases, there was a span of 18 bases. The CDR3 is 16 amino acids. The DNA of the CDR3 is TGTGCCAGTAGTATTATCCGGGACACAGGAGGCAATGAGCAGTTCTTC. It encodes CASSIIRDTGGNEQFF.

The V call is TRBV7-2, the J call TRBJ2-3; 8 bases line up with TRBD2. Germline CDR1 reads SGHTA; CDR2 reads FQGNSA. Trimming removed 5 bases from V and 2 bases from J; junction bases left unmatched: 12. This CDR3 is 17 amino acids long. This CDR3 is CASSARSGIFLTDTQYF. For the CDR3, the DNA is TGTGCCAGCAGCGCGCGTAGCGGGATTTTTCTCACAGATACGCAGTATTTT.

V gene TRBV4-2 combines with J gene TRBJ2-7; 7 bases are shared with TRBD1. Trimming at V came to 2 bases and at J to 5 bases, leaving 9 bases not matched to a gene. The CDR3 is made up of 15 amino acids. Germline assignment: CDR1 LGHNA and CDR2 YNFKEQ. The CDR3 DNA sequence: TGTGCCAGCAGCCAACTACGGGACAGTTGGGACGAGCAGTACTTC. Amino acid sequence: CASSQLRDSWDEQYF.

The chain couples TRBV5-4 to TRBJ2-4; a weak D match, TRBD1 (5 bases). Germline V gene lookup returns CDR1 SGHNT and CDR2 YYREEE (reference sequence). The V gene lost 4 bases and the J gene lost 7 bases, with 15 bases spanning the gap. The CDR3 is 14 amino acids. The CDR3 loop is CASSRTGSLNIQYF. The CDR3, as DNA: TGTGCCAGCAGCCGCACAGGTTCCCTTAACATTCAGTACTTC.

This sequence joins TRBV10-3 and TRBJ1-2; 9 nucleotides line up with TRBD1. CDR1 is ENHRY and CDR2 is SYGVKD in the germline V gene. The V segment lost 0 bases and the J segment 1 base; nucleotides outside the gene matches: 12. The CDR3 extends over 19 amino acids. CDR3 region: CAISESTGQGAKVNYGYTF. The CDR3 nucleotides are TGTGCCATCAGTGAGTCGACGGGACAGGGAGCTAAAGTTAACTATGGCTACACCTTC.

The chain joins TRBV11-3 to TRBJ1-1; perhaps TRBD1 as D (5 bases). The length of the CDR3 is 13 residues. V was clipped by 4 bases and J by 3 bases, with 9 bases between them. Germline loops: CDR1 SGHNT, CDR2 YENEEA. The chain's CDR3 is CASSSQGYTEAFF. The CDR3 DNA is TGTGCCAGCAGCTCCCAGGGTTACACTGAAGCTTTCTTT.

J is TRBJ1-5 and V is TRBV30; the D gene is possibly TRBD1 (5 bases). Germline lookup yields CDR1 GTSNPN and CDR2 SVGIG (reference sequence). The CDR3 is 14 residues long. V was cut by 5 bases and J by 1 base, with 12 bases left in between. The CDR3 region is CAWGQGASNQPQHF. The DNA for the CDR3 is TGTGCCTGGGGTCAAGGGGCCAGCAATCAGCCCCAGCATTTT. Combining the CDR3 with reference TRBV30 and TRBJ1-5 gives the whole variable domain SQTIHQWPATLVQPVGSPLSLECTVEGTSNPNLYWYRQAAGRGLQLLFYSVGIGQISSEVPQNLSASRPQDRQFILSSKKLLLSDSGFYLCAWGQGASNQPQHFGDGTRLSIL.